This T cell receptor beta chain was sequenced in a study of shared clonotypes between healthy human individuals. Unsorted material relied on roughly 86 million PBMCs as the source of genomic DNA. Deep was the level at which the assay was run. Unsorted PBMC replicate PCRs drew on around 270 ng DNA, representing 25,000 to 30,000 T cell genomes. Assay: immunoSEQ multiplex PCR; the TCRdb copy retains only in-frame clones and omits some. The table records about 480,000 clones, 79% of them present only once. V shed 4 bases and J 2 bases; nucleotides not matched to a gene: 8. The length of the CDR3 is 16 residues. Germline V gives CDR1 SNHLY, CDR2 FYNNEI.

The sequenced material came from PBMCs. The TCR originated in a woman in her 40s in good health. Some clones in this sample may be carry-over from other donors' samples. The chain combines TRBV2 with TRBJ2-1; 7 nucleotides match TRBD1. The CDR3 bases are TGTGCCAGCAGTGCTTCGGGCACAGGGGCCTACAATGAGCAGTTCTTC. It specifies CASSASGTGAYNEQFF. Looking up the rest from reference TRBV2 and TRBJ2-1 gives the full variable domain: EPEVTQTPSHQVTQMGQEVILRCVPISNHLYFYWYRQILGQKVEFLVSFYNNEISEKSEIFDDQFSVERPDGSNFTLKIRSTKLEDSAMYFCASSASGTGAYNEQFFGPGTRLTVL.